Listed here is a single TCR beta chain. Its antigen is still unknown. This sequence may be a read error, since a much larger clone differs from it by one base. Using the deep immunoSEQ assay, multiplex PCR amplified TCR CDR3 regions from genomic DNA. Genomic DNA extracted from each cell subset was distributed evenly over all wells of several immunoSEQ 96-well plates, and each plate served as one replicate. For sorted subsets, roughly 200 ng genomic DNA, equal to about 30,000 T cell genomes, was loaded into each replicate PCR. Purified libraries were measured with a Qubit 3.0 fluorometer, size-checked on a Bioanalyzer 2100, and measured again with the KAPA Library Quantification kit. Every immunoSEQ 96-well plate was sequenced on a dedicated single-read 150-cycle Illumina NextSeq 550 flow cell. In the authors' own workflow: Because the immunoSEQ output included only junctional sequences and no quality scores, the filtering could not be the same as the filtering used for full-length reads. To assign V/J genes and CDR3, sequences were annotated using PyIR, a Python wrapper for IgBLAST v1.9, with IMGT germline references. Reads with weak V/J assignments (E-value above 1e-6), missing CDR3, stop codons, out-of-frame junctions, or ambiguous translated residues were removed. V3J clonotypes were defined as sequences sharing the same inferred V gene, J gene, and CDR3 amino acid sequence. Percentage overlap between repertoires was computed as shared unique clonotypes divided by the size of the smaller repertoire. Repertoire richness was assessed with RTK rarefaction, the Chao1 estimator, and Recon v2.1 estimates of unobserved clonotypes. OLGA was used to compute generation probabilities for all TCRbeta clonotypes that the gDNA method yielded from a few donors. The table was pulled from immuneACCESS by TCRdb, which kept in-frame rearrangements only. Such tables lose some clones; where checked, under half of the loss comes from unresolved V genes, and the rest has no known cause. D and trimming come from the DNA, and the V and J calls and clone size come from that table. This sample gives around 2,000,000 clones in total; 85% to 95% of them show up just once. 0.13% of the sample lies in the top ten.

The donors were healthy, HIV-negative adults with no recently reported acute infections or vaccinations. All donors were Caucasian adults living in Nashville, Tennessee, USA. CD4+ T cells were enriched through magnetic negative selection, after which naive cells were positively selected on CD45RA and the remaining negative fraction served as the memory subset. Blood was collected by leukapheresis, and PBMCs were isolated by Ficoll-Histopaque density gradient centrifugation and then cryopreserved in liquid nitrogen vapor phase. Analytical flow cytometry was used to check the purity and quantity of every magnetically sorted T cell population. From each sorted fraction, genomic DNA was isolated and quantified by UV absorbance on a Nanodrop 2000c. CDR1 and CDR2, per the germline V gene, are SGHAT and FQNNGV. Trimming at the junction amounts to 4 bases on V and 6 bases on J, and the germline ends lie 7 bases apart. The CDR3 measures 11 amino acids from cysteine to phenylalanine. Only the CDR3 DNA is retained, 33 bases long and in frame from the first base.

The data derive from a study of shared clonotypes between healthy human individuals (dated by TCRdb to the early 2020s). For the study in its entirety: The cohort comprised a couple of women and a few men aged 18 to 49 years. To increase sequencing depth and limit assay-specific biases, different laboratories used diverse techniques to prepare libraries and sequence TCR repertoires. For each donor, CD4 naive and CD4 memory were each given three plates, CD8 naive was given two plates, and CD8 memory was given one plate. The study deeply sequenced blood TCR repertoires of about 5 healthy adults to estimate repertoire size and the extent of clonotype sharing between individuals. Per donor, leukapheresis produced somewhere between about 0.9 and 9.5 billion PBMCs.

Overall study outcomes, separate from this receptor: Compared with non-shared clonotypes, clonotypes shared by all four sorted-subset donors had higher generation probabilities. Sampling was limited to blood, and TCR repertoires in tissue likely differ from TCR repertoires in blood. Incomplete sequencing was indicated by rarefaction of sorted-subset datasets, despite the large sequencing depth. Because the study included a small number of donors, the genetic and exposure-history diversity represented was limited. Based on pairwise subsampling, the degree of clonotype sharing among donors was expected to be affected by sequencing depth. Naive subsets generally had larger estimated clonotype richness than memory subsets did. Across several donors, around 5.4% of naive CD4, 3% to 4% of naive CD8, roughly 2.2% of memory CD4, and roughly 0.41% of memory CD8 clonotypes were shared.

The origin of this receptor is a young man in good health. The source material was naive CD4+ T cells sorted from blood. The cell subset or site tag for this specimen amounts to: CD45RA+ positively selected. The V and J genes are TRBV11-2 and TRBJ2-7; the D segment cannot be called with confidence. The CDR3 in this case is CASSSAFEQYF. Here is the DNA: TGTGCCAGCAGCTCCGCCTTCGAGCAGTACTTC.